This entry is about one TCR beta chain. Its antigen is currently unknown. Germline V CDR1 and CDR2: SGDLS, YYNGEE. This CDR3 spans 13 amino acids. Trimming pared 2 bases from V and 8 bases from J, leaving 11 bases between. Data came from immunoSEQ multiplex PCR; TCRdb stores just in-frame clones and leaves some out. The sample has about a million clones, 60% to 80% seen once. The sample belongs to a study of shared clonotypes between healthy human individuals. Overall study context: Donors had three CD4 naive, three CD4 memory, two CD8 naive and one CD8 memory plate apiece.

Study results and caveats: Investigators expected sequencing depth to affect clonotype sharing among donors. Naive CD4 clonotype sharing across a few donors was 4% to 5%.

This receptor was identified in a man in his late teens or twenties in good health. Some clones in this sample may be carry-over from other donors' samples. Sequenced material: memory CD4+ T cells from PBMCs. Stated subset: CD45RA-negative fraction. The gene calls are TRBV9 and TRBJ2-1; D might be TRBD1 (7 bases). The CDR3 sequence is CASSVQGGDEQFF. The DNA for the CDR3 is TGTGCCAGCAGCGTTCAGGGGGGCGATGAGCAGTTCTTC.